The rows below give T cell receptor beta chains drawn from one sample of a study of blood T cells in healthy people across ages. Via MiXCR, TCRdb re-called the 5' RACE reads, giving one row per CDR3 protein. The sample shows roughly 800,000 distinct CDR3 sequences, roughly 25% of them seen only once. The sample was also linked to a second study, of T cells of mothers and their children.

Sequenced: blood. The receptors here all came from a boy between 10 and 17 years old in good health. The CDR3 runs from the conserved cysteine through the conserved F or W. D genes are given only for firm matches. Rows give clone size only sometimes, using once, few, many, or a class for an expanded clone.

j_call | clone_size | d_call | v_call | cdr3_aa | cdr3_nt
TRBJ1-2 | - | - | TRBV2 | CASRTALLYTF | TGTGCCAGCCGGACGGCTCTCTTATACACCTTC
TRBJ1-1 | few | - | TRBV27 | CASSFTGPTEAFF | TGTGCCAGCAGTTTCACAGGGCCCACTGAAGCTTTCTTT
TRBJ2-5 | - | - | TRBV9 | CASSRPDPQETQYF | TGTGCCAGCAGCCGGCCGGATCCCCAAGAGACCCAGTACTTC
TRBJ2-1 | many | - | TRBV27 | CASTTSESRGGNEQFF | TGTGCCAGCACCACCTCGGAGTCAAGGGGGGGGAATGAGCAGTTCTTC
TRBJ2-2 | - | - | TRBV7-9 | CASSSSYRGGTGELFF | TGTGCCAGCAGCTCGTCCTACAGGGGAGGAACCGGGGAGCTGTTTTTT
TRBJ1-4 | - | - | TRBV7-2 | CASSLDHREKLFF | TGTGCCAGCAGCTTAGACCACAGGGAAAAACTGTTTTTT
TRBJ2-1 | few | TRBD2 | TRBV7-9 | CASLPTGGRGGNEQFF | TGTGCCAGCCTCCCAACCGGGGGCCGGGGGGGCAATGAGCAGTTCTTC
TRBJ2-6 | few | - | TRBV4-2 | CASSQPTSGANVLTF | TGTGCCAGCAGCCAACCTACGTCTGGGGCCAACGTCCTGACTTTC
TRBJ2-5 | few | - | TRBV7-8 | CASSWVGGQETQYF | TGTGCCAGCAGTTGGGTGGGGGGCCAAGAGACCCAGTACTTC
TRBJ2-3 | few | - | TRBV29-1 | CSVEGGRGGMISTDTQYF | TGCAGCGTTGAAGGAGGCAGGGGGGGTATGATCAGCACAGATACGCAGTATTTT
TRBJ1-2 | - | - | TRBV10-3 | CAISESTGGYTF | TGTGCCATCAGTGAGTCGACGGGGGGCTACACCTTC
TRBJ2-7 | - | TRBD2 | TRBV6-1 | CATIQPGLAGVRYYEQYF | TGTGCCACCATACAGCCGGGACTAGCGGGAGTGCGCTACTACGAGCAGTACTTC
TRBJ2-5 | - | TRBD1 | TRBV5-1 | CASSQGRQGGETQYF | TGCGCCAGCAGCCAGGGGCGACAGGGCGGCGAGACCCAGTACTTC
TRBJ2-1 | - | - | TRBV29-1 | CSVTPGGDEQFF | TGCAGCGTAACCCCGGGTGGAGATGAGCAGTTCTTC
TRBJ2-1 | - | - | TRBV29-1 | CSVEGWKHYNEQFF | TGCAGCGTTGAAGGGTGGAAGCACTACAATGAGCAGTTCTTC
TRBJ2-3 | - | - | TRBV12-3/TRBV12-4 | CASRLVPTDTQYF | TGTGCCAGCAGGTTAGTCCCCACAGATACGCAGTATTTT
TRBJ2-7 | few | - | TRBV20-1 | CSASPLEGTEQYF | TGCAGTGCTAGCCCCCTAGAGGGTACCGAGCAGTACTTC
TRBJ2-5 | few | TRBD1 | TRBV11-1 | CASSSTTGVRETQYF | TGTGCCAGCAGCTCAACAACAGGGGTTCGGGAGACCCAGTACTTC
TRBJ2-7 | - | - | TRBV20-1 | CSARDHLVGTVYEQYF | TGCAGTGCTAGAGACCATCTCGTCGGTACAGTCTACGAGCAGTACTTC
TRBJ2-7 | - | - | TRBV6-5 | CASSNDQKQYF | TGTGCCAGCAGTAACGACCAGAAGCAGTACTTC
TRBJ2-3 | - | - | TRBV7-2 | CASRIQGELATDTQYF | TGTGCCAGCAGAATACAGGGAGAGTTGGCCACAGATACGCAGTATTTT
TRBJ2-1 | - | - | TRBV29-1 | CSVPLGANYNEQFF | TGCAGCGTCCCTCTGGGAGCGAACTACAATGAGCAGTTCTTC
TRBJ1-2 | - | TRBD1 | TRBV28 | CASSFGGGLYGYTF | TGTGCCAGCAGTTTTGGAGGGGGCCTTTATGGCTACACCTTC
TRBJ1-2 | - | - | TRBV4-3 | CASSQDRGALYGYTF | TGCGCCAGCAGCCAAGATAGGGGGGCCCTCTATGGCTACACCTTC
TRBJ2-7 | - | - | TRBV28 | CASSLLSNEQYF | TGTGCCAGCAGTCTACTCTCAAACGAGCAGTACTTC
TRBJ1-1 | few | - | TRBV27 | CASSPRAFLNTEAFF | TGTGCCAGCAGTCCGAGGGCCTTTTTGAACACTGAAGCTTTCTTT
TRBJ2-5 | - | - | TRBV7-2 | CASSPGRGFQETQYF | TGTGCCAGCAGCCCCGGTAGGGGGTTCCAAGAGACCCAGTACTTC
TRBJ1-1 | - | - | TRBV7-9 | CASRPGQLTEAFF | TGTGCCAGCAGACCGGGACAACTCACTGAAGCTTTCTTT
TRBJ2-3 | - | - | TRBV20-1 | CSATPGLFSTDTQYF | TGCAGTGCCACCCCGGGATTGTTTAGCACAGATACGCAGTATTTT
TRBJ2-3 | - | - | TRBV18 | CASSPGTQGGTQYF | TGTGCCAGCTCACCGGGAACACAGGGAGGAACGCAGTATTTT
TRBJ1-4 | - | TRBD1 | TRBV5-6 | CASSQDDRGGEKLFF | TGTGCCAGCAGCCAGGACGACAGGGGCGGTGAAAAACTGTTTTTT
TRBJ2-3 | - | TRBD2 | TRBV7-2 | CASSPGTSGAPDTQYF | TGTGCCAGCAGCCCCGGGACTAGCGGGGCTCCAGATACGCAGTATTTT
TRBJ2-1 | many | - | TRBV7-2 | CASSSFNEQFF | TGTGCTAGCAGCTCGTTCAATGAGCAGTTCTTC
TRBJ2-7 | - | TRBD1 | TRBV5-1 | CASSLPSGTGIGEQYF | TGCGCCAGCAGTTTGCCTTCCGGGACAGGGATAGGCGAGCAGTACTTC
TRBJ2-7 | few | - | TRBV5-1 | CASSAGTSYEQYF | TGCGCCAGCAGCGCCGGGACTTCCTACGAGCAGTACTTC
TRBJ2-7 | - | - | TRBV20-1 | CSASVTTYEQYF | TGCAGTGCTAGTGTAACTACCTACGAGCAGTACTTC
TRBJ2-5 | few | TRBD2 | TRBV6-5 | CASSHQGLAGETQYF | TGTGCCAGCAGTCACCAGGGACTAGCGGGTGAGACCCAGTACTTC
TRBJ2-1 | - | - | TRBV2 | CASRPAGLYNEQFF | TGTGCCAGCAGGCCGGCCGGGTTGTACAATGAGCAGTTCTTC
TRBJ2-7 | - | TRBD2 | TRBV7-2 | CASSLSGLAGAGEQYF | TGTGCCAGCAGCTTATCAGGTCTAGCGGGAGCTGGCGAGCAGTACTTC
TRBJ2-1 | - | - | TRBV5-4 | CASSATGTNEQFF | TGTGCCAGCAGCGCTACAGGGACTAATGAGCAGTTCTTC
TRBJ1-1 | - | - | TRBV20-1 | CSASRGSLNTEAFF | TGCAGTGCTAGTAGGGGCAGCTTGAACACTGAAGCTTTCTTT